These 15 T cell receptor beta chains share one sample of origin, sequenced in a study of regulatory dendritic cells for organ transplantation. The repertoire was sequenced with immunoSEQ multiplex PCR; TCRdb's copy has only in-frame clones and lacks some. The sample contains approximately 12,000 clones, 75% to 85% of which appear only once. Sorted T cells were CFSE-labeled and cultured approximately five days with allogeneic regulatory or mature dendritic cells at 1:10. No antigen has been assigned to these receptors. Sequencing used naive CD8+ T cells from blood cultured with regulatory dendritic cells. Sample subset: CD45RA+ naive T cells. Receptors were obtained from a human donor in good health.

The CDR3 DNA reads TGCGCCAGCAGCCAAGAAGGAGGGGTAGAGACCCAGTACTTC. Translation gives CASSQEGGVETQYF. This chain uses TRBV4-1 with TRBJ2-5, with a weak D call TRBD2 (6 bases). Germline CDR1 MGHRA, CDR2 YSYEKL. Trimming removed 0 bases at V and 4 bases at J, with 9 bases between. The CDR3 consists of 14 residues.

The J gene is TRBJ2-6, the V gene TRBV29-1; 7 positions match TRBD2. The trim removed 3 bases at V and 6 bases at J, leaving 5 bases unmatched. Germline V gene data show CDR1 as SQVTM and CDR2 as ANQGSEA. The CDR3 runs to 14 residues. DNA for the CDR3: TGCAGCGTTGAGGCACGGGGGGAGGCCAACGTCCTGACTTTC. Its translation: CSVEARGEANVLTF.

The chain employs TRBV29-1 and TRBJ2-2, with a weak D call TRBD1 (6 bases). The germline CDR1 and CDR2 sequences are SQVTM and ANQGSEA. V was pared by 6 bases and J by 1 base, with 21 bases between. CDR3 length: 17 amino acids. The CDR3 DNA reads TGCAGCGTGGGGACCAGACAGGAACAGGAGAACACCGGGGAGCTGTTTTTT. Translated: CSVGTRQEQENTGELFF.

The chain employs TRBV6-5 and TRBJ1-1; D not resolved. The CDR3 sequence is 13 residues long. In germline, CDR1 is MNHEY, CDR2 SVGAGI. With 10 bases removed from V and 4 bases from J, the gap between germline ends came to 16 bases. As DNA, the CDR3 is TGTGCCACGAGTTGGGAGGAGAGCACTGAAGCTTTCTTT. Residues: CATSWEESTEAFF.

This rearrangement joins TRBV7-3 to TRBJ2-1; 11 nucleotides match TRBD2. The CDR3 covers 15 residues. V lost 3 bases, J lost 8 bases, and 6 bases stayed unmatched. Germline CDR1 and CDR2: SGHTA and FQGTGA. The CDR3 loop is CASSFSGGAKDEQFF. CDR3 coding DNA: TGTGCCAGCAGCTTTAGCGGGGGGGCCAAAGATGAGCAGTTCTTC.

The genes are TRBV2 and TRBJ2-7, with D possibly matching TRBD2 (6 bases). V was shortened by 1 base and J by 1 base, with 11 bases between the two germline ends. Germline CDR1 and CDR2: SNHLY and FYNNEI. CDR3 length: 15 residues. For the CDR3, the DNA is TGTGCCAGCAGTGAAGGAGTAGCGGTGTCCTACGAGCAGTACTTC. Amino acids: CASSEGVAVSYEQYF.

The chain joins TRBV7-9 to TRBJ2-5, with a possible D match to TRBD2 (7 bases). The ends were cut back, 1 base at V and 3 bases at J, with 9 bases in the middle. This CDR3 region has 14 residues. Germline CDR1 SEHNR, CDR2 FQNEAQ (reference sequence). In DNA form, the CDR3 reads TGTGCCAGCAGCTTAGAAGGGGGGGAAGAGACCCAGTACTTC. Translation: CASSLEGGEETQYF. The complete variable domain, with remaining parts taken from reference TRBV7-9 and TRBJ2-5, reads DTGVSQNPRHKITKRGQNVTFRCDPISEHNRLYWYRQTLGQGPEFLTYFQNEAQLEKSRLLSDRFSAERPKGSFSTLEIQRTEQGDSAMYLCASSLEGGEETQYFGPGTRLLVL.

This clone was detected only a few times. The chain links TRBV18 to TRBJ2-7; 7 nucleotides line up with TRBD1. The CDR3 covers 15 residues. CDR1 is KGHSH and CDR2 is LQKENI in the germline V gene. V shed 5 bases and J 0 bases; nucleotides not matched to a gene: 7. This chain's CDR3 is CASSSVTGSSYEQYF. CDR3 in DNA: TGTGCCAGCTCATCAGTGACAGGGTCCTCCTACGAGCAGTACTTC.

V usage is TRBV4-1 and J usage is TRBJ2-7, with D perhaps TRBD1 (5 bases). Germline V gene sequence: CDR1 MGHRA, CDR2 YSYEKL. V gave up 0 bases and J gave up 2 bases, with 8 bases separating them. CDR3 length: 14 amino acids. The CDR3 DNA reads TGCGCCAGCAGCCAAGATCTGGGGCCCTACGAGCAGTACTTC. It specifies CASSQDLGPYEQYF.

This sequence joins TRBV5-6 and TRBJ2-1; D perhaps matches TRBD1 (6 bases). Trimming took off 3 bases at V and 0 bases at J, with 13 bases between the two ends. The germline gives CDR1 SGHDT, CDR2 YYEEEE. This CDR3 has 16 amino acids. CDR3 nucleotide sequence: TGTGCCAGCAGCTCCGGGACAACAGGCTCCTACAATGAGCAGTTCTTC. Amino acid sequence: CASSSGTTGSYNEQFF. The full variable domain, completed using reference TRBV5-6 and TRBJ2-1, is DAGVTQSPTHLIKTRGQQVTLRCSPKSGHDTVSWYQQALGQGPQFIFQYYEEEERQRGNFPDRFSGHQFPNYSSELNVNALLLGDSALYLCASSSGTTGSYNEQFFGPGTRLTVL.

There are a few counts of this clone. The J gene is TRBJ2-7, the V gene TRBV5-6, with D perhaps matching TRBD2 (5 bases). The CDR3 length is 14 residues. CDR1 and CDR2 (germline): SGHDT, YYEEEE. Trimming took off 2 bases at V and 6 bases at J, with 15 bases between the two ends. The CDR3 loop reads CASSFSQPAGEQYF. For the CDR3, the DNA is TGTGCCAGCAGCTTCAGCCAGCCGGCGGGCGAGCAGTACTTC.

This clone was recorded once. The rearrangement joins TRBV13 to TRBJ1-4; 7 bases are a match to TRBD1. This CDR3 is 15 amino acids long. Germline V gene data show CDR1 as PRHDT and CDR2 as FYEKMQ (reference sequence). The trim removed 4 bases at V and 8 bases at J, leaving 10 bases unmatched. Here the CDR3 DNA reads TGTGCCAGCAGCTCGAGGGACAGCGTACGGGAAAAACTGTTTTTT. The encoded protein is CASSSRDSVREKLFF. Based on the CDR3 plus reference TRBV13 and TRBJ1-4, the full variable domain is AAGVIQSPRHLIKEKRETATLKCYPIPRHDTVYWYQQGPGQDPQFLISFYEKMQSDKGSIPDRFSAQQFSDYHSELNMSSLELGDSALYFCASSSRDSVREKLFFGSGTQLSVL.

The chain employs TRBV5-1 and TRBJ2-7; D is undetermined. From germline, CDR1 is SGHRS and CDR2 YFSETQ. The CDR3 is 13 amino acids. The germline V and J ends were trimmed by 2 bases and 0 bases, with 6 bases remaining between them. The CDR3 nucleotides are TGCGCCAGCAGCTTTGACAACTCCTACGAGCAGTACTTC. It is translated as CASSFDNSYEQYF.

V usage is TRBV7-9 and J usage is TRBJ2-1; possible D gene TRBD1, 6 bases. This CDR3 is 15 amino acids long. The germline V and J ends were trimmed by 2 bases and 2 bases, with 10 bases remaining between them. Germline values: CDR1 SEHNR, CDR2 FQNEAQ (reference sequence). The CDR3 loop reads CASSLWQGPYNEQFF. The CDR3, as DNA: TGTGCCAGCAGCTTATGGCAGGGGCCCTACAATGAGCAGTTCTTC.

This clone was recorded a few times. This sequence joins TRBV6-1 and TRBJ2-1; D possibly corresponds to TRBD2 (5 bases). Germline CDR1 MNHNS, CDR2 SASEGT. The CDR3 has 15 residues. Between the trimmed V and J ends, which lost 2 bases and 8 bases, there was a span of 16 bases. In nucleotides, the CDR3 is TGTGCCAGCAGTGAAAAGGGCTTCGGAGGCGATGAGCAGTTCTTC. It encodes CASSEKGFGGDEQFF.